The T cell receptor (beta chain) described here comes from a study of blood T cell repertoires in COVID-19. TCRdb's copy holds only in-frame clones and misses some; the assay was immunoSEQ multiplex PCR. The sample holds some 300,000 clones, around 81% seen once. Looked up from germline, CDR1 is SEHNR and CDR2 is FQNEAQ (reference sequence). The CDR3 is 14 residues long. V lost 5 bases, J lost 5 bases, and 7 bases stayed unmatched. V and J are TRBV7-9 and TRBJ1-1, with 8 bases aligning to TRBD1. This TCR was recovered from a woman aged 45-59 years with active or convalescent COVID-19. Material for sequencing was peripheral blood. The CDR3, as DNA: TGTGCCAGCAGCCCCTTGACAGGGGAGACTGAAGCTTTCTTT. It translates to CASSPLTGETEAFF.